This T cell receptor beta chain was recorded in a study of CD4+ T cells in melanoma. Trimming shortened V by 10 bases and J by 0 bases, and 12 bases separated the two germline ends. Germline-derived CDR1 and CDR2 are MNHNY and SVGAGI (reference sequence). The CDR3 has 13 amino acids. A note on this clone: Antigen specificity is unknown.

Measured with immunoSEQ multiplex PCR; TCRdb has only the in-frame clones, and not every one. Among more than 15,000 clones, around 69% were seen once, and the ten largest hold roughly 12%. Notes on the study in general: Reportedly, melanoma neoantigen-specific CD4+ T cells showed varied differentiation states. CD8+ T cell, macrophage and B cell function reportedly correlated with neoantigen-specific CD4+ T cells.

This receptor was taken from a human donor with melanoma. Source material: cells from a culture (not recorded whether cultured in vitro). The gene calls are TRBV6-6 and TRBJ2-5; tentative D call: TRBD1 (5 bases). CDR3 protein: CATSQGNQETQYF. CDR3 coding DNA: TGTGCCACCTCCCAGGGTAACCAAGAGACCCAGTACTTC.